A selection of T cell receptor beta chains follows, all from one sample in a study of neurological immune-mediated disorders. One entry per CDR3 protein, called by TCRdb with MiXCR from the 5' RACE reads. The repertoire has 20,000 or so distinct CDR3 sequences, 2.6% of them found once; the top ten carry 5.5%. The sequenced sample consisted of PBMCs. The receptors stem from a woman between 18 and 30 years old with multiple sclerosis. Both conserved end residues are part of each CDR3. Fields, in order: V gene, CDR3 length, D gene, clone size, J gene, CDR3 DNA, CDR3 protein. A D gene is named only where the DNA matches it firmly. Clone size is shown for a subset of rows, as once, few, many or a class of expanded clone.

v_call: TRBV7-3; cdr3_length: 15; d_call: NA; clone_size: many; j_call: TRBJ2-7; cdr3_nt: TGTGCCAGCAGCTTATCGGGGGAGAGCTCCTACGAGCAGTACTTC; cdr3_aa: CASSLSGESSYEQYF
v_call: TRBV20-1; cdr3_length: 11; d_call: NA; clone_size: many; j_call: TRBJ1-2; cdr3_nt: TGCAGTGATGGAGGGGAAGGTGGCTACACCTTC; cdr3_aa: CSDGGEGGYTF
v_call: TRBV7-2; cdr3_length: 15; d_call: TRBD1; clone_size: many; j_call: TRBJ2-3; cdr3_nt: TGTGCCAGCAGCTCACGGGACAGGGTCACATATACGCAGTATTTT; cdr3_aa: CASSSRDRVTYTQYF
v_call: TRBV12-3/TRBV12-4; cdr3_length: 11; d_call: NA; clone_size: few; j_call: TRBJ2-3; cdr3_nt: TGTGCCAGCAGGGAGGGAGATACGCAGTATTTT; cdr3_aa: CASREGDTQYF
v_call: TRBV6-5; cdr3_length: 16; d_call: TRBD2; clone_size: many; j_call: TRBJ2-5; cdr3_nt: TGTGCCAGCAGTTACTCCCTAGCGGGAGTTGGAGAGACCCAGTACTTC; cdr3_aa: CASSYSLAGVGETQYF
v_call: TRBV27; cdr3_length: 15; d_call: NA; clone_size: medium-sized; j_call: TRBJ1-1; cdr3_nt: TGTGCCAGCAGCCGCGGAGGGGGGGCGAACACTGAAGCTTTCTTT; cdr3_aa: CASSRGGGANTEAFF
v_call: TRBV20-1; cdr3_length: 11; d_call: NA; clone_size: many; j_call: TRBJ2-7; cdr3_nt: TGCAGTGCTGGACTGACCTACGAGCAGTACTTC; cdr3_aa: CSAGLTYEQYF
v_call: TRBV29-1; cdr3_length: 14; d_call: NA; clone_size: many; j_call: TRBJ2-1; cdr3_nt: TGCAGCGTCGGGGTTAGTTCTAAAGGGGGTGAGCAGTTCTTC; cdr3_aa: CSVGVSSKGGEQFF
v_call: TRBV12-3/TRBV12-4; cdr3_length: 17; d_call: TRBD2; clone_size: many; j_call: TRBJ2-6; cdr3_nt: TGTGCCAGCAGCAAGCGGGAGTTTGTATCTGGGGCCAACGTCCTGACTTTC; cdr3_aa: CASSKREFVSGANVLTF
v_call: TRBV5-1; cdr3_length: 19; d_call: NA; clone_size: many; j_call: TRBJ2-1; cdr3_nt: TGCGCCAGCAGCTTGTTTCCCCAAATGATGGGATCCTCCTACAATGAGCAGTTCTTC; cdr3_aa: CASSLFPQMMGSSYNEQFF
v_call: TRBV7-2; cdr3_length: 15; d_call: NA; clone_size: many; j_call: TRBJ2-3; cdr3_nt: TGTGCCAGCAGCAAGTCGGGGAAGGGATCTCATACGCAGTATTTT; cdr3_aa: CASSKSGKGSHTQYF
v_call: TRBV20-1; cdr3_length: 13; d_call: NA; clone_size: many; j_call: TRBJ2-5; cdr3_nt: TGCAGTGCTCAAGAGGGGAGGAGAGAGACCCAGTACTTC; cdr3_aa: CSAQEGRRETQYF
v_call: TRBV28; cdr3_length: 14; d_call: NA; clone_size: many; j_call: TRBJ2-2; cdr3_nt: TGTGCCAGCAATTCCTGGTCGAACACCGGGGAGCTGTTTTTT; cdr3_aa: CASNSWSNTGELFF
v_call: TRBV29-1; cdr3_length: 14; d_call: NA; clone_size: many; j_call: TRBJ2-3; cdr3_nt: TGCAGCGCCACGAGACCCTTGGCCACAGATACGCAGTATTTT; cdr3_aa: CSATRPLATDTQYF
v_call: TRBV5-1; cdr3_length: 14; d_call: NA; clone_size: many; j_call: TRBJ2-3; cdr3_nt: TGCGCCAGCAGCCTGGAACGTAGCACAGATACGCAGTATTTT; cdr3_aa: CASSLERSTDTQYF
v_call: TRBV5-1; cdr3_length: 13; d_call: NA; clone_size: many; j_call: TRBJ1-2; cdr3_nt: TGCGCCAGCAGCCCCCTTGGGGTTCAGGGCTACACCTTC; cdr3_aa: CASSPLGVQGYTF
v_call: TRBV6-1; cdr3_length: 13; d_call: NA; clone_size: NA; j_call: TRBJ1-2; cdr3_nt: TGTGCCAGCAGTGGACAGGTTCACTATGGCTACACCTTC; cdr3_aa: CASSGQVHYGYTF
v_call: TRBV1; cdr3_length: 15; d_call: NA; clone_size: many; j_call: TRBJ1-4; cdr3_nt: TGCACCAGCAGCACCCCAGGGACAGACAATGAAAAACTGTTTTTT; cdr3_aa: CTSSTPGTDNEKLFF
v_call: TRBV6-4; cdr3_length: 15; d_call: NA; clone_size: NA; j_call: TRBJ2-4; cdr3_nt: TGTGCCAGCAGTGACTCAGACTTCTTAGCTGGCATTCAGTACTTC; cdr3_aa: CASSDSDFLAGIQYF
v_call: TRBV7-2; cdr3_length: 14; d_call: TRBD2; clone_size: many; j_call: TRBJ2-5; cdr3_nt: TGTGCCAGCAGCGCGGGACTAGCGGGAGAGACCCAGTACTTC; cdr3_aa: CASSAGLAGETQYF
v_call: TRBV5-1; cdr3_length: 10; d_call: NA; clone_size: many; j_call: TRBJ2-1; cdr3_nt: TGCGCCAGCAGCGCGGGGGAGCAGTTCTTC; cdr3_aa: CASSAGEQFF
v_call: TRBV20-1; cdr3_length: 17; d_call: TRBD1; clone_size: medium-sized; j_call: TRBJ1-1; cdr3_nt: TGCAGTGCTAGAGATGTAGGGGCACAGGGGGCCAGCACTGAAGCTTTCTTT; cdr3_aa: CSARDVGAQGASTEAFF
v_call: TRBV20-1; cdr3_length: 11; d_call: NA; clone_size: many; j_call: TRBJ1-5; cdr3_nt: TGCAGTGGGAAGGGACCTCAGCCCCAGCATTTT; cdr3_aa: CSGKGPQPQHF
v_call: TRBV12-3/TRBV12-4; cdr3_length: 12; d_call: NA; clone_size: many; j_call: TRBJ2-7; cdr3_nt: TGTGCCCGTAAGGGGCCCTGCTACGAGCAGTACTTC; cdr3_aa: CARKGPCYEQYF
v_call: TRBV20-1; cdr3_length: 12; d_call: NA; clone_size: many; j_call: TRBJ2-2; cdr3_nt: TGCAGTGCTAGAGGTGAAGGCGGGGAGCTGTTTTTT; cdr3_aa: CSARGEGGELFF
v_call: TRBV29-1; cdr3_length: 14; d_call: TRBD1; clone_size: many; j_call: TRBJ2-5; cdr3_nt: TGCAGCGCCACCATGGGACAGAGGCAAGAGACCCAGTACTTC; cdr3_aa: CSATMGQRQETQYF